The present T cell receptor beta chain was sequenced within a study of cytomegalovirus exposure and HLA in healthy donors. Across the study: Samples from HLA-typed donors yielded around 85 million unique TCRs in an early data release.

Study conclusions and caveats: Segments of the TCR beta V type were, in most cases, productive about 87% or about 30% of the time in an earlier analysis. By a later analysis, the bulk of CMV-associated TCR beta chains appeared HLA-restricted. Per published reports, the classifier diagnosed cytomegalovirus status with high specificity and sensitivity.

Trimming pared 3 bases from V and 1 base from J, leaving 10 bases between. This CDR3 has 14 residues. Germline V lookup: CDR1 SGHDT, CDR2 YYEEEE. Researchers ran the PCR with 60 Vbeta and 13 Jbeta primers. Produced via immunoSEQ multiplex PCR; TCRdb's table is partial and in-frame only. The sample carries fewer than 120,000 clones, approximately 79% recorded once. On this clone: Its specificity is not known.

The specimen was PBMCs. The rearrangement uses TRBV5-6 and TRBJ1-1; the D is unclear. This TCR was sampled from a man aged 25-45 years in good health and CMV-seropositive. The chain's CDR3 is CASSSISENTEAFF. The CDR3 region has the DNA TGTGCCAGCAGCTCGATATCAGAGAACACTGAAGCTTTCTTT.